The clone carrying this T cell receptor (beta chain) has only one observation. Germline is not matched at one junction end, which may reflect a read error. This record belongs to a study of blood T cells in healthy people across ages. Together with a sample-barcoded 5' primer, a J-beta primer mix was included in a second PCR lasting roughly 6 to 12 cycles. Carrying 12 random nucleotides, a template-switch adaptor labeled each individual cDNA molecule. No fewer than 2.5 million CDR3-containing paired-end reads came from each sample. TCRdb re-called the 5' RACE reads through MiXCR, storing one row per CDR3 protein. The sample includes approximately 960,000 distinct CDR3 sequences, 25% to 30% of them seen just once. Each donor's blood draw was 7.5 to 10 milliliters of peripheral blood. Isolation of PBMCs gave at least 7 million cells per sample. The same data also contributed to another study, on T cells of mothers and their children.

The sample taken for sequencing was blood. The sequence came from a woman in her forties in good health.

In DNA form, the CDR3 reads TGTGCCAGCAGCCAGGACTACAATGAGCAGGTCTTC. It is translated as CASSQDYNEQVF. J is TRBJ2-1 and V is TRBV7-8, with a weak D call TRBD2 (6 bases). There are 12 residues in the CDR3. Germline V gene sequence: CDR1 SGHVS, CDR2 FQNEAQ.